These T cell receptor beta chains were read from a single sample in a study of spatial heterogeneity in lung cancer. A single record per CDR3 protein comes from TCRdb applying MiXCR to the 5' RACE reads. The data contain around 89,000 distinct CDR3 sequences, about 12% of them singletons. Specimen: PBMCs, collected at surgery. These TCRs come from a male donor with early-stage non-small cell lung cancer. Both conserved end residues are part of each CDR3.

cdr3_length | v_call | cdr3_aa
19 | TRBV2 | CASRGWAHLRGSYQETQYF
15 | TRBV20-1 | CSARDWDRFTDTQYF
16 | TRBV24-1 | CATSDTGHPLGNEQFF
14 | TRBV7-7 | CASSLTSSSDTQYF
15 | TRBV7-9 | CASSLGQGAPGELFF
14 | TRBV27 | CASSLLAGAYEQFF
18 | TRBV7-9 | CASSLELRRTSSYNEQFF
12 | TRBV12-3/TRBV12-4 | CASSAGTAEAFF
17 | TRBV4-1 | CASSQVMGERGQHEQYF
16 | TRBV10-3 | CAISESAGMNTGELFF
14 | TRBV18 | CASSPATGGYGYTF
15 | TRBV2 | CASSAGSLGNQPQHF
15 | TRBV28 | CASSWDRGSYNEQFF
15 | TRBV7-2 | CASSLLRLAADTQYF
16 | TRBV18 | CASSPPRGSLNTEAFF
14 | TRBV7-2 | CASSARFDGGTQYF
16 | TRBV24-1 | CATSDPTGESGNTIYF
14 | TRBV7-8 | CASSLINRQETQYF
15 | TRBV12-5 | CASGLAGNLYNEQFF
17 | TRBV7-2 | CASSGGSGRSTNEKLFF
13 | TRBV28 | CASINRREETQYF
17 | TRBV5-1 | CASSFLTGGSSGNTIYF
15 | TRBV12-3/TRBV12-4 | CASSPRQGRGYGYTF
15 | TRBV29-1 | CSCVGTGTIYTEAFF
15 | TRBV24-1 | CATSDFQRSYNEQFF
17 | TRBV6-2/TRBV6-3 | CASSYSTLAGVSETQYF
11 | TRBV10-3 | CAISGGYGYTF
16 | TRBV14 | CASSQLRRGISYEQYF
13 | TRBV7-2 | CASSVLGAGEQFF
13 | TRBV30 | CAWTDRDNQPQHF
15 | TRBV12-3/TRBV12-4 | CASSHRPAGTGELFF
14 | TRBV18 | CASSPRDKTSPLHF
15 | TRBV6-1 | CASSERRVAGATQYF
15 | TRBV19 | CASSMDPSGANVLTF
15 | TRBV20-1 | CSARDVGRGNQPQHF
14 | TRBV18 | CASSPSGRDQPQHF
14 | TRBV6-2/TRBV6-3 | CASRLTGKNTEAFF